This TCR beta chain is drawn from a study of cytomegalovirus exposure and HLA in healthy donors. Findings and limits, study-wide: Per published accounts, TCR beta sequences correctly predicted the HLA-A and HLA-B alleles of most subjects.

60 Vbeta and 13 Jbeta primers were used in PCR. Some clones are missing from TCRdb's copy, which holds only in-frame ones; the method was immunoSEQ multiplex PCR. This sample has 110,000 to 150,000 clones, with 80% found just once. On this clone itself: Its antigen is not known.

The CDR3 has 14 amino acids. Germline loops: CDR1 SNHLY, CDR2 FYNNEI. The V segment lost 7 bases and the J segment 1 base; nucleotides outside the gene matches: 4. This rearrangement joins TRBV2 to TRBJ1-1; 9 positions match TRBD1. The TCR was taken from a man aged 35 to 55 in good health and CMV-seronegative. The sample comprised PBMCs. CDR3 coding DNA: TGTGCCAGCACCAGACAGGGGGGGAACACTGAAGCTTTCTTT. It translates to CASTRQGGNTEAFF.